The 3 T cell receptor beta chains in this list originate from one sample, sequenced in a study of neoadjuvant anti-PD-1 for oral cavity cancer. TCRdb keeps only in-frame clones here, not all; method: immunoSEQ multiplex PCR. The repertoire holds thousands of clones, with around two thirds as singletons. Sequencing was performed on PBMCs, taken before nivolumab (anti-PD-1) treatment. The receptor set was obtained from a person aged 35 to 85 with oral cavity squamous cell carcinoma.

The rearrangement links TRBV13 to TRBJ2-3, with 7 bases matching TRBD2. The CDR3 runs 15 residues. Looked up from germline, CDR1 is PRHDT and CDR2 is FYEKMQ (reference sequence). V lost 7 bases, J lost 4 bases, and 11 bases stayed unmatched. The CDR3 spells CASTSDSRGADTQYF. The CDR3 DNA reads as TGTGCCAGCACTTCGGACTCCCGGGGGGCAGATACGCAGTATTTT.

There are a few counts of this clone. The chain is built from TRBV27 and TRBJ1-1; D uncertain. Germline loops: CDR1 MNHEY, CDR2 SMNVEV (reference sequence). Trimming stripped 4 bases from V and 1 base from J, with 7 bases between. The length of the CDR3 is 13 residues. The CDR3 sequence: CASSYSPNTEAFF. In nucleotides, the CDR3 is TGTGCCAGCAGTTATTCACCGAACACTGAAGCTTTCTTT.

This chain's CDR3 is CASSLGRGPYNSPLHF. The CDR3 region has the DNA TGTGCCAGCAGCTTAGGACGGGGTCCCTATAATTCACCCCTCCACTTT. The chain couples TRBV7-2 to TRBJ1-6, with D uncertain. Per the germline V gene, CDR1 is SGHTA and CDR2 is FQGNSA. The CDR3 contains 16 residues. V lost 1 base to trimming and J lost 2 bases, with 9 bases between them.